Reported below is one T cell receptor (beta chain). This record belongs to a study of CD8 T cells in Susac syndrome. TEMRA cells underwent FACS enrichment and CD8+ and CD4+ T cells underwent negative isolation. V was shortened by 4 bases and J by 3 bases, with 19 bases between the two germline ends. The CDR3 extends over 16 amino acids. Germline values: CDR1 SGHNT, CDR2 YYREEE (reference sequence). Random hexamers were used to reverse transcribe the RNA input (about 0.5 to 1 ug). A multiplex approach, immunoSEQ multiplex PCR, amplified TCR beta CDR3 across 54 Vbeta and 13 Jbeta. One entry per CDR3 protein, called by TCRdb with MiXCR from the immunoSEQ multiplex PCR reads. Here the sample spans 69,000 or so distinct CDR3 sequences, approximately 96% being singletons.

This rearrangement joins TRBV5-4 to TRBJ2-5; D possibly matches TRBD1 or TRBD2 (5 bases each). This TCR was sampled from a human donor with multiple sclerosis. Sequences were obtained from CD8+ T cells from PBMCs. CDR3 region: CASSLDPGASKETQYF. CDR3 DNA: TGTGCCAGCAGCCTGGATCCCGGGGCCAGTAAAGAGACCCAGTACTTC.